These 8 T cell receptor beta chains came from one sample sequenced in a study of blood T cell repertoires in COVID-19. TCRdb keeps only in-frame clones here, not all; method: immunoSEQ multiplex PCR. The sample has fewer than 200,000 clones, about 85% seen once; the top ten hold roughly 8.3%. Sequencing was done on a sample of peripheral blood. The receptors stem from a woman aged 55-75 years with COVID-19, enrolled during active disease.

This clone was found a few times. DNA of the CDR3: TGTGCCTGGAGTAGCCCGGGAAATAATGAAAAACTGTTTTTT. This encodes CAWSSPGNNEKLFF. The chain is built from TRBV30 and TRBJ1-4, with D hard to call. CDR1 GTSNPN and CDR2 SVGIG come from the germline V gene (reference sequence). The V and J ends lost 2 bases and 4 bases respectively, with 11 bases between them. This CDR3 spans 14 amino acids.

The chain recombines TRBV3-1 (or the pseudogene TRBV3-2) with TRBJ1-4, with no clear D. This CDR3 region has 16 residues. V shed 0 bases and J shed 1 base, with 9 bases lying between them. Germline CDR1 and CDR2: LGHDT and YNNKEL (reference sequence). Written as DNA, the CDR3 is TGTGCCAGCAGCCAAGACCGGGTGCGAACTAATGAAAAACTGTTTTTT. Translated: CASSQDRVRTNEKLFF.

The V call is TRBV29-1, the J call TRBJ1-1, with D unclear. The germline CDR1 and CDR2 sequences are SQVTM and ANQGSEA. This CDR3 region has 12 residues. Trimming stripped 4 bases from V and 2 bases from J, with 8 bases between. As DNA, the CDR3 is TGCAGCGTTGTTCGACAAAACACTGAAGCTTTCTTT. Protein product: CSVVRQNTEAFF. The entire variable domain, with the rest obtained from reference TRBV29-1 and TRBJ1-1, is as follows: SAVISQKPSRDICQRGTSLTIQCQVDSQVTMMFWYRQQPGQSLTLIATANQGSEATYESGFVIDKFPISRPNLTFSTLTVSNMSPEDSSIYLCSVVRQNTEAFFGQGTRLTVV.

This chain joins TRBV18 and TRBJ1-1, with D tentatively TRBD1 (5 bases). This CDR3 has 14 amino acids. Trimming cost V 2 bases and J 4 bases, with 11 bases left between them. Germline lookup yields CDR1 KGHSH and CDR2 LQKENI. CDR3 loop: CASSPSTGPTEAFF. The CDR3 DNA sequence: TGTGCCAGCTCACCATCCACAGGACCCACTGAAGCTTTCTTT. Full variable domain (remainder filled in from reference TRBV18 and TRBJ1-1): NAGVMQNPRHLVRRRGQEARLRCSPMKGHSHVYWYRQLPEEGLKFMVYLQKENIIDESGMPKERFSAEFPKEGPSILRIQQVVRGDSAAYFCASSPSTGPTEAFFGQGTRLTVV.

The chain has TRBV3-1 (or the pseudogene TRBV3-2) and TRBJ2-1; D may be TRBD2 (7 bases). V was clipped by 2 bases and J by 10 bases, with 15 bases between them. The CDR3 totals 14 residues. Looked up from germline, CDR1 is LGHDT and CDR2 is YNNKEL (reference sequence). This chain's CDR3 is CASSQRGRAGEQFF. CDR3 coding DNA: TGTGCCAGCAGCCAAAGGGGGAGGGCCGGGGAGCAGTTCTTC.

The V call is TRBV10-3, the J call TRBJ2-1, with 7 bases identical to TRBD2. V lost 0 bases, J lost 2 bases, and 1 base stayed unmatched. Germline values: CDR1 ENHRY, CDR2 SYGVKD. This CDR3 is built from 15 residues. The CDR3 sequence is CAISESGGAYNEQFF. In DNA, the CDR3 is TGTGCCATCAGTGAGTCGGGGGGGGCCTACAATGAGCAGTTCTTC.

The CDR3 loop is CASSLAGGDTQYF. The CDR3 nucleotides are TGCGCCAGCAGCTTGGCCGGGGGAGATACGCAGTATTTT. The V gene is TRBV5-1, the J gene TRBJ2-3; weak D call: TRBD2 (6 bases). The CDR3 has 13 amino acids. V lost 0 bases and J lost 5, with 7 bases in between. The germline CDR1 and CDR2 sequences are SGHRS and YFSETQ.

V usage is TRBV7-9 and J usage is TRBJ2-1; D possibly corresponds to TRBD2 (5 bases). The length of the CDR3 is 13 residues. V shed 6 bases and J shed 5 bases, with 11 bases lying between them. CDR1 and CDR2 (germline): SEHNR, FQNEAQ (reference sequence). The CDR3 DNA is TGTGCCAGCAGTGAGCGGATACACAATGAGCAGTTCTTC. Encoded protein: CASSERIHNEQFF.